The rows below give T cell receptor beta chains drawn from one sample of a study of OX40 agonist ivuxolimab in advanced cancers. Here immunoSEQ multiplex PCR was the method, and the copy in TCRdb shows in-frame clones only, minus some. In the table there are some 69,000 clones, 90% of which are singletons. Sequencing used CD4+ or CD8+ T cells sorted from blood, obtained in a trial of the OX40 agonist ivuxolimab. The receptors here all came from an adult with an advanced solid tumor such as melanoma, head and neck, liver or kidney cancer. CDR3s include the opening cysteine and the closing phenylalanine or tryptophan. A D gene is named only where the DNA matches it firmly.

v_call	d_call	cdr3_aa
TRBV5-1	NA	CASSFGGASYNEQFF
TRBV27	TRBD2	CASSFMTSGRAHEQYF
TRBV28	TRBD1	CASSKQGLVDGYTF
TRBV7-2	NA	CASSLSGTGPQPQHF
TRBV25-1	NA	CASSPFGGGRAGNTIYF
TRBV21-1	NA	CASAPGQPDPYEQYF
TRBV7-3	NA	CASSLTTDFYNEQFF
TRBV15	TRBD2	CATSRVLTSGPDTQYF
TRBV5-6	NA	CASSLEGGWVETQYF
TRBV11-3	NA	CASSVLDDTQYF
TRBV7-8	TRBD1	CASSKQDRGSNQPQHF
TRBV7-9	TRBD1	CASSPDRAYEQYF
TRBV6-5	NA	CASSYSNSYGYTF
TRBV10-3	TRBD2	CAISESTGAGARSYNEQFF
TRBV9	NA	CASSVGPGSGHEQYF
TRBV5-4	NA	CASSLAGREQYF
TRBV12-5	TRBD1	CASGSGQIGSTDTQYF
TRBV6-4	NA	CASSHDRNTEAFF
TRBV5-1	TRBD1	CASSSTGASGNTIYF
TRBV14	NA	CASSRDRSISYNEQFF
TRBV6-5	NA	CASSTRSAKTQYF
TRBV28	NA	CASSLTAGEAFF
TRBV28	TRBD1	CASRPYGQGESTEAFF
TRBV29-1	NA	CSVEGGSGQYNEQFF
TRBV13	TRBD2	CASSNDAGAETQYF
TRBV12-5	NA	CASGLVHAGISTEAFF
TRBV11-3	NA	CASRTGGAGTGELFF
TRBV19	NA	CASTSSRSEQFF
TRBV7-3	NA	CASSPFREAAQYF
TRBV27	NA	CASSLSRNSPLHF
TRBV4-1	NA	CASSLPTNTGELFF
TRBV7-2	NA	CASSPRGRQETQYF
TRBV4-1	TRBD2	CASSYRLAEETQYF
TRBV9	NA	CASSVVGDQGYGYTF
TRBV15	NA	CATSPQGAGLFSNQPQHF
TRBV5-4	NA	CASRKTRDAEAFF
TRBV6-5	TRBD1	CASRRQGAGEQYF
TRBV18	NA	CASSLTDIFAVDEQYF
TRBV29-1	NA	CSVGVLGRVTDTQYF